A single sample is the source of the 2 T cell receptor beta chains below, sequenced in a study of patients and donors after allogeneic stem cell transplantation. MiXCR, applied by TCRdb to the RT-PCR reads, yields one record per CDR3 protein. The table shows some 880,000 distinct CDR3 sequences, with more than 15% occurring only once. The sample was blood, either unsorted or a sorted T cell fraction (not recorded which). Receptors were obtained from a human donor who was either an allogeneic HSCT recipient or a stem cell or donor lymphocyte infusion donor (not recorded which). It is not recorded whose cells these are; they may come from a transplant donor.

This clonotype was observed a handful of times. The chain carries TRBV7-2 and TRBJ1-1; D unresolved. This CDR3 has 13 residues. Trimming removed 2 bases at V and 6 bases at J, with 10 bases between. Looked up from germline, CDR1 is SGHTA and CDR2 is FQGNSA. The CDR3 spells CASSLMGRSEAFF. Here the CDR3 DNA reads TGTGCCAGCAGCTTAATGGGGAGGTCTGAAGCTTTCTTT. Based on the CDR3 plus reference TRBV7-2 and TRBJ1-1, the full variable domain is GAGVSQSPSNKVTEKGKDVELRCDPISGHTALYWYRQSLGQGLEFLIYFQGNSAPDKSGLPSDRFSAERTGGSVSTLTIQRTQQEDSAVYLCASSLMGRSEAFFGQGTRLTVV.

The rearrangement uses TRBV5-1 and TRBJ2-3; D unclear. Germline-derived CDR1 and CDR2 are SGHRS and YFSETQ. This CDR3 is 14 amino acids long. V was pared by 4 bases and J by 1 base, with 10 bases between. CDR3 protein: CASSPRWGTDTQYF. DNA of the CDR3: TGCGCCAGCAGCCCACGGTGGGGCACAGATACGCAGTATTTT.